This is a list of T cell receptor beta chains from one sample in a study of shared clonotypes between healthy human individuals. TCRdb's table, derived via immunoSEQ multiplex PCR, lists solely in-frame clones and lacks some. The sample holds 600,000 to 700,000 clones; 73% are singletons and the top ten take roughly 1.9%. The sample comprised memory CD4+ T cells sorted from blood. These receptor sequences come from a woman aged 30 to 39 in good health. Each CDR3 is given with its conserved first and last residue. The D gene is left open where the match is weak. Size tells how often a clone was seen (once, few, many) or the class of an expanded clone, and some rows leave it out.

cdr3_aa cdr3_nt v_call clone_size j_call d_call
CASSEVQVADGYTF TGTGCCAGCAGTGAGGTACAGGTGGCAGATGGCTACACCTTC TRBV25-1 NA TRBJ1-2 NA
CASSPSRPYGYTF TGTGCCAGCAGCCCCTCTAGGCCCTATGGCTACACCTTC TRBV14 NA TRBJ1-2 NA
CSARRGEKLFF TGCAGCGCCCGAAGAGGGGAAAAACTGTTTTTT TRBV29-1 NA TRBJ1-4 NA
CASRLITNEKLFF TGTGCCAGCAGGTTAATTACTAATGAAAAACTGTTTTTT TRBV28 NA TRBJ1-4 NA
CASSQGSSGPTYEQYF TGCGCCAGCAGCCAAGGATCTAGCGGGCCAACCTACGAGCAGTACTTC TRBV4-1 NA TRBJ2-7 TRBD2
CASTTHGLQFF TGTGCCAGCACGACTCATGGGTTGCAGTTCTTC TRBV28 NA TRBJ2-1 NA
CASSPKDTLYNEQFF TGTGCCAGTAGCCCTAAGGACACCCTATACAATGAGCAGTTCTTC TRBV19 NA TRBJ2-1 NA
CASSSTRSGGGNQPQHF TGTGCCAGCAGTTCTACTCGGTCCGGGGGGGGCAATCAGCCCCAGCATTTT TRBV27 NA TRBJ1-5 NA
CSVPRGETQYF TGCAGTGTCCCGAGGGGAGAGACCCAGTACTTC TRBV20-1 NA TRBJ2-5 NA
CASSRGSYEQYF TGTGCCAGCAGTAGGGGATCCTACGAGCAGTACTTC TRBV25-1 NA TRBJ2-7 NA
CASSHPGRNYGYTF TGCGCCAGCAGCCACCCGGGACGGAACTATGGCTACACCTTC TRBV4-1 few TRBJ1-2 NA
CASSYSYGSQETQYF TGTGCCAGCAGTTACTCGTATGGGTCCCAAGAGACCCAGTACTTC TRBV6-5 NA TRBJ2-5 NA
CASRPPRGSGNTIYF TGTGCCAGCAGACCTCCGCGGGGATCTGGAAACACCATATATTTT TRBV6-5 NA TRBJ1-3 NA
CASRGGAIQAGELFF TGTGCCAGCAGAGGGGGCGCGATACAGGCCGGGGAGCTGTTTTTT TRBV5-8 NA TRBJ2-2 TRBD1
CASRKRGAQKYNEQFF TGTGCCAGCAGGAAAAGGGGGGCGCAGAAGTACAATGAGCAGTTCTTC TRBV28 few TRBJ2-1 NA
CAWSVAQRSTDTQYF TGTGCCTGGAGTGTTGCCCAGCGGAGCACAGATACGCAGTATTTT TRBV30 few TRBJ2-3 NA
CAWQGASNQPQHF TGTGCCTGGCAGGGAGCGAGCAATCAGCCCCAGCATTTT TRBV30 few TRBJ1-5 NA
CASSLTDRGNTEAFF TGTGCCAGCAGCCTAACGGACAGGGGGAACACTGAAGCTTTCTTT TRBV7-8 NA TRBJ1-1 TRBD1
CASSLQAVTDTQYF TGTGCCAGCAGTCTCCAGGCGGTCACAGATACGCAGTATTTT TRBV5-6 few TRBJ2-3 NA
CASSFGQGAGNTIYF TGTGCCAGCAGCTTCGGACAGGGGGCTGGAAACACCATATATTTT TRBV5-8 NA TRBJ1-3 TRBD1
CASSLGDRGTEKLFF TGCGCCAGCAGCCTAGGGGACAGGGGGACCGAAAAACTGTTTTTT TRBV5-1 NA TRBJ1-4 TRBD1
CVTSGPNTEAFF TGTGTCACATCGGGGCCGAACACTGAAGCTTTCTTT TRBV28 NA TRBJ1-1 NA
CASSLQGGADGYTF TGTGCCAGCAGTCTCCAGGGAGGGGCTGATGGCTACACCTTC TRBV6-9 NA TRBJ1-2 NA
CASSSPTDTQYF TGTGCCAGCAGCTCCCCAACCGATACGCAGTATTTT TRBV7-9 NA TRBJ2-3 NA
CASSPGHRGTGELFF TGTGCCAGTAGTCCGGGACACCGAGGCACCGGGGAGCTGTTTTTT TRBV19 NA TRBJ2-2 NA
CASSLVGQTQYF TGTGCCAGCAGCTTAGTGGGTCAGACCCAGTACTTC TRBV7-8 NA TRBJ2-5 NA
CASSLGQNNEKLFF TGTGCCAGCAGCTTAGGGCAGAATAATGAAAAACTGTTTTTT TRBV7-9 NA TRBJ1-4 NA
CASSPPVHNYEQYF TGTGCCAGCTCACCACCGGTACATAACTACGAGCAGTACTTC TRBV18 NA TRBJ2-7 NA
CASSPGQIQMNTEAFF TGCGCCAGCAGCCCAGGACAGATCCAGATGAACACTGAAGCTTTCTTT TRBV5-1 NA TRBJ1-1 NA
CAWSVGYGYTF TGTGCCTGGAGTGTAGGGTATGGCTACACCTTC TRBV30 NA TRBJ1-2 NA
CASRSGGRRATEAFF TGTGCCAGCAGGAGCGGGGGTAGGCGGGCCACTGAAGCTTTCTTT TRBV2 NA TRBJ1-1 NA
CASSEGGSLLYEQYF TGTGCCAGCAGTGAAGGAGGTAGCCTTCTCTACGAGCAGTACTTC TRBV6-1 NA TRBJ2-7 NA
CASSPDRVAYEQYF TGCGCCAGCAGCCCTGACAGGGTCGCCTACGAGCAGTACTTC TRBV5-1 NA TRBJ2-7 TRBD1
CASSLAVAGTEKLFF TGTGCCAGCAGCTTAGCGGTCGCAGGGACGGAAAAACTGTTTTTT TRBV7-9 few TRBJ1-4 NA
CASSSLTGGRGGNTIYF TGTGCCAGCAGCTCCTTGACAGGGGGTAGGGGAGGAAACACCATATATTTT TRBV28 once TRBJ1-3 TRBD1
CASSPDGGYGYTF TGCGCCAGCAGCCCTGACGGGGGCTATGGCTACACCTTC TRBV5-1 NA TRBJ1-2 NA
CASNPGVWGSHDEQYF TGTGCCAGTAATCCCGGTGTTTGGGGGAGTCACGACGAGCAGTACTTC TRBV27 NA TRBJ2-7 NA
CASSSAGRQYF TGTGCCAGCAGTTCTGCCGGGAGGCAGTACTTC TRBV5-6 NA TRBJ2-7 NA
CSTHLDTEAFF TGCAGCACTCACTTGGACACTGAAGCTTTCTTT TRBV29-1 NA TRBJ1-1 NA
CASRRTGSYEQYF TGCGCCAGCAGACGGACAGGTTCCTACGAGCAGTACTTC TRBV5-1 once TRBJ2-7 TRBD1
CSVEDSGASTDTQYF TGCAGCGTTGAGGATAGCGGGGCTAGCACAGATACGCAGTATTTT TRBV29-1 NA TRBJ2-3 TRBD2
CASSYTAGQPQHF TGTGCCAGCAGTTACACCGCGGGTCAGCCCCAGCATTTT TRBV6-5 once TRBJ1-5 NA
CASGGSGVVHTEAFF TGTGCCAGCGGGGGGAGTGGGGTAGTACACACTGAAGCTTTCTTT TRBV2 few TRBJ1-1 NA
CASSLPPLRQPQHF TGTGCCAGCAGTTTACCCCCCCTACGCCAGCCCCAGCATTTT TRBV28 NA TRBJ1-5 NA
CASSTGTSNEQFF TGTGCCAGCTCAACCGGGACTAGCAATGAGCAGTTCTTC TRBV18 few TRBJ2-1 TRBD2
CASSKWTSRDEQFF TGTGCCAGCAGCAAATGGACTAGCAGGGATGAGCAGTTCTTC TRBV9 NA TRBJ2-1 TRBD2
CATGGRDTSPLHF TGTGCCACAGGCGGCAGGGATACTTCACCCCTCCACTTT TRBV27 NA TRBJ1-6 NA
CSAYSQGPHTGELFF TGCAGCGCATATAGCCAGGGGCCACACACCGGGGAGCTGTTTTTT TRBV29-1 NA TRBJ2-2 NA
CASSPRQPPYSNQPQHF TGTGCCAGCAGTCCCCGACAGCCTCCGTATAGCAATCAGCCCCAGCATTTT TRBV28 NA TRBJ1-5 NA
CASTGTPMDNEQFF TGTGCCAGTACGGGGACGCCTATGGACAATGAGCAGTTCTTC TRBV19 few TRBJ2-1 NA
CASSLQPGQPGVGYTF TGCGCCAGCAGCTTGCAACCGGGACAGCCAGGAGTAGGCTACACCTTC TRBV5-1 NA TRBJ1-2 TRBD1
CASRLQGSNQPQHF TGTGCCAGCAGGCTACAGGGGAGTAATCAGCCCCAGCATTTT TRBV28 NA TRBJ1-5 TRBD1
CASSLGKYEQFF TGTGCCAGCAGCTTAGGTAAATATGAGCAGTTCTTC TRBV7-8 few TRBJ2-1 NA
CASSRGQNTEAFF TGTGCCAGCAGCCGTGGACAGAACACTGAAGCTTTCTTT TRBV13 many TRBJ1-1 NA
CDGQSNQPQHF TGTGACGGACAGAGCAATCAGCCCCAGCATTTT TRBV19 NA TRBJ1-5 NA
CASSMDQPGDTQYF TGTGCCAGCAGTATGGACCAGCCGGGGGATACGCAGTATTTT TRBV27 NA TRBJ2-3 NA
CASSKAGSPQAFF TGTGCCAGCAGCAAAGCGGGCTCTCCTCAAGCTTTCTTT TRBV7-7 NA TRBJ1-1 NA
CASSSYLLGAQYF TGTGCCAGCAGTTCGTACCTGCTAGGCGCCCAGTACTTC TRBV28 NA TRBJ2-5 NA
CASSPEKQGYEQYF TGCGCCAGCAGTCCGGAGAAACAGGGGTACGAGCAGTACTTC TRBV5-1 NA TRBJ2-7 TRBD1
CASSLGPSGYNEQFF TGTGCCAGCAGCTTAGGCCCTAGCGGTTACAATGAGCAGTTCTTC TRBV7-7 NA TRBJ2-1 TRBD2